The source of this TCR beta chain is a study of blood T cell repertoires in COVID-19 (dated by TCRdb to about 2020). Looking at the study overall: Samples covering the acute and convalescent phases of COVID-19 were provided by collaborators in the United States, Italy and Spain. A de-identified subject ID, COVID-19 status, age in years and sex were almost always included in the sample metadata. The material from the prospective study consisted of cDNA or gDNA derived from T cells, B-cell-depleted T cells, or PBMCs. Samples were obtained from the ongoing ImmuneRACE study (first 160 participants) and from over a thousand subjects provided by 6 global collaborators. The repertoires were released in a freely available public database intended as a resource for research on the immune response to SARS-CoV-2. Deeply sampled blood TCRbeta repertoires from subjects exposed to, actively infected with, or recovered from COVID-19 were included in the dataset. Where available, HLA class I and class II types were taken from metadata supplied by the sample provider and were not determined by assay-based typing.

A note on this clone: Its antigen is unknown. No much larger clone is present one base from it, and per-base qualities are unavailable.

The collaborating institutions used their own protocols to collect whole blood in K2EDTA tubes. For TCRbeta analysis, collaborators shipped samples in one of three forms: frozen whole blood, isolated PBMCs, or DNA extracted from either of those sample types. TCRbeta CDR3 regions were amplified from genomic DNA using the immunoSEQ Assay, a bias-controlled multiplex PCR. Per the original workflow: Nucleated cell counts per sample were estimated from amplification of reference gene primers within the assay. To quantify the absolute abundance of each unique TCRbeta CDR3 rearrangement, sequence reads were collapsed and filtered. For each sample, productive Simpson clonality was calculated as the square root of Simpson's diversity index across productive rearrangements. Not all clones reach the TCRdb copy of this immuneACCESS table, which keeps in-frame sequences only. Checked studies attribute under half of the gap to unresolved V genes and leave the rest unexplained. Clonal size and the V and J genes are those of that table, whereas D and trimming came from the DNA. The sample table shows fewer than 90,000 clones, and less than 90% are seen once. Of the sample, more than 15% is held by the ten largest clones.

V has 5 bases trimmed and J has 3 bases trimmed; junction bases matching no gene number 3. The germline V gene (reference sequence) gives CDR1 as SEHNR and CDR2 as FQNEAQ. The CDR3 measures 15 amino acids from cysteine to phenylalanine. Only the CDR3 region is kept as DNA, spanning 45 bases read in frame from base 1. Paper-wide results and their limitations: The amount of clinical and demographic metadata varied by source and participant and was provided uncurated.

This clonotype originated in a man older than 75 in a cohort sampled during active COVID-19. Recombination connected TRBV7-9 to TRBJ1-5, with 11 bases in between that match TRBD1. The sample consisted of peripheral blood. The CDR3 amino acid sequence is: CASSTGQGANQPQHF. In nucleotide form, the sequence is TGTGCCAGCAGCACTGGACAGGGGGCCAATCAGCCCCAGCATTTT.